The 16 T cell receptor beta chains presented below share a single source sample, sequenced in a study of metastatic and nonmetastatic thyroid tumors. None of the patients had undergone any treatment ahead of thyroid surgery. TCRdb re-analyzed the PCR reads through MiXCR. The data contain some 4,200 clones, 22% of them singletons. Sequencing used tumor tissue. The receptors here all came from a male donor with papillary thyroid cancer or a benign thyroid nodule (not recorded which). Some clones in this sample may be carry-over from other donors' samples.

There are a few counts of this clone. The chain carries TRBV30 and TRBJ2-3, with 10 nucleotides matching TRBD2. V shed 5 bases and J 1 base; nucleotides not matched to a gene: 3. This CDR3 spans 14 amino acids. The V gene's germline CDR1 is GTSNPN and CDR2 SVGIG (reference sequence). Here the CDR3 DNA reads TGTGCCTGGGCCCTAGCGGGGGGCACAGATACGCAGTATTTT. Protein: CAWALAGGTDTQYF.

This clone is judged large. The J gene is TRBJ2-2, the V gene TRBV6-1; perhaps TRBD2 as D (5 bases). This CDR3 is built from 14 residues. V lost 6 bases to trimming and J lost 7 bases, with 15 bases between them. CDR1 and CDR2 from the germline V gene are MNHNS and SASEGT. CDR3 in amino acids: CASRRAGWGGELFF. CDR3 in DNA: TGTGCCAGCAGGAGGGCCGGGTGGGGCGGGGAGCTGTTTTTT.

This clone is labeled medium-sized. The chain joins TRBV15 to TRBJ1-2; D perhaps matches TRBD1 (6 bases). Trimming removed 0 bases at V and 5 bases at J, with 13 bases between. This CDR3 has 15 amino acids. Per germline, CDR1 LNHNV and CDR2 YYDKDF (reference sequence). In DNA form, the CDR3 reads TGTGCCACCAGCAGAGAGGGGGCCTCCGGATATGGCTACACCTTC. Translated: CATSREGASGYGYTF.

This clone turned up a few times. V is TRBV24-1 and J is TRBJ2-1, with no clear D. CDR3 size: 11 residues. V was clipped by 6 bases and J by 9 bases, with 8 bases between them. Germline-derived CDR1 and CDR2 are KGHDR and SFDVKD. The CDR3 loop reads CATSSGREQFF. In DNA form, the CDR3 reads TGTGCCACCAGTTCCGGACGTGAGCAGTTCTTC.

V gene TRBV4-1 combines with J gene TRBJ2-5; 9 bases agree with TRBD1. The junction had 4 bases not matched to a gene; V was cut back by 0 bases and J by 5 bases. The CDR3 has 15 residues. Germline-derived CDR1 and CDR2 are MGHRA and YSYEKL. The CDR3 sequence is CASSQEGTGYETQYF. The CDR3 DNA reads TGCGCCAGCAGCCAAGAAGGGACAGGGTATGAGACCCAGTACTTC.

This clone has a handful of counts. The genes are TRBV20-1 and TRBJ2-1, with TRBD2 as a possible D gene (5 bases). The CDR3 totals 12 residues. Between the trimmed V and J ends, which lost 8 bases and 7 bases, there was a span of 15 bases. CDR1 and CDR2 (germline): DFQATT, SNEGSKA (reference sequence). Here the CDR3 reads CSSGPSINEQFF. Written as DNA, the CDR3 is TGCAGTTCCGGCCCTAGCATAAATGAGCAGTTCTTC.

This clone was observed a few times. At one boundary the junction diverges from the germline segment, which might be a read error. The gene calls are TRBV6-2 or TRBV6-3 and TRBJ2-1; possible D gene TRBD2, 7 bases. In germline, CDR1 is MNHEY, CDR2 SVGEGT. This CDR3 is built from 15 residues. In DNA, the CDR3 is TGTGCCAGCAACCTTGGGGGGGCGACCTACAATGAGCAGGTCTTC. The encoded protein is CASNLGGATYNEQVF.

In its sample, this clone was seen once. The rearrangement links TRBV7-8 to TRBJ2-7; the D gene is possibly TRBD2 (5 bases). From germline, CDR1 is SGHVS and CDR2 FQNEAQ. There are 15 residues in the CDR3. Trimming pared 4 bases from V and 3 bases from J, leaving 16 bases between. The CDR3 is CASSSHGLGSYEQYF. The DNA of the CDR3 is TGTGCCAGCAGCTCCCATGGGCTAGGGAGCTACGAGCAGTACTTC.

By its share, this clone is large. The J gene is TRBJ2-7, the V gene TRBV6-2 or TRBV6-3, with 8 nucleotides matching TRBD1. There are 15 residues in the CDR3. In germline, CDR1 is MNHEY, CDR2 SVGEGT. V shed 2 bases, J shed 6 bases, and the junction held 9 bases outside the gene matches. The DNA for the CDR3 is TGTGCCAGCAGTTACCTTGCAGGGGGCTTAAGCGAGCAGTACTTC. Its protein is CASSYLAGGLSEQYF.

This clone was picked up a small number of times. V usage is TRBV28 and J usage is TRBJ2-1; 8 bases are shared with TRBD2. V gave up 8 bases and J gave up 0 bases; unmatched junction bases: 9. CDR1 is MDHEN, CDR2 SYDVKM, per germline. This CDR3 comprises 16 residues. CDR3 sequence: CASVPGGGSSYNEQFF. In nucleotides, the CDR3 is TGTGCCAGCGTCCCCGGGGGGGGAAGCTCCTACAATGAGCAGTTCTTC. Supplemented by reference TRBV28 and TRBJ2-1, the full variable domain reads DVKVTQSSRYLVKRTGEKVFLECVQDMDHENMFWYRQDPGLGLRLIYFSYDVKMKEKGDIPEGYSVSREKKERFSLILESASTNQTSMYLCASVPGGGSSYNEQFFGPGTRLTVL.

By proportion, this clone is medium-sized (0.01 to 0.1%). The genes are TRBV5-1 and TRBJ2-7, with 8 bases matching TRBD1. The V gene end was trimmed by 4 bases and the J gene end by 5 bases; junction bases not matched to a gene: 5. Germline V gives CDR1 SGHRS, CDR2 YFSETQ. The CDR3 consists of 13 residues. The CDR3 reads CASSPGQGNEQYF. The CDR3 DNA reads TGCGCCAGCAGCCCCGGACAGGGAAACGAGCAGTACTTC.

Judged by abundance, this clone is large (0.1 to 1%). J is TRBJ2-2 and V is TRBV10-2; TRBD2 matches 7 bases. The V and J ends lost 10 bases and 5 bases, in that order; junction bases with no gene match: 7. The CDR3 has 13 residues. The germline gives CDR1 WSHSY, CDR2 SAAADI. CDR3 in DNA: TGCGCCACCACCCTCGGGGGGACCGGGGAGCTGTTTTTT. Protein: CATTLGGTGELFF.

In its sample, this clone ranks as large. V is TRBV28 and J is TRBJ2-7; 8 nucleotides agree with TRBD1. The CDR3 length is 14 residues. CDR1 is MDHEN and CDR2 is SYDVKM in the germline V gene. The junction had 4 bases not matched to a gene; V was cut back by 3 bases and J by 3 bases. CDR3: CASSFRGRGYEQYF. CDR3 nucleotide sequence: TGTGCCAGCAGTTTCAGGGGGCGAGGCTACGAGCAGTACTTC.

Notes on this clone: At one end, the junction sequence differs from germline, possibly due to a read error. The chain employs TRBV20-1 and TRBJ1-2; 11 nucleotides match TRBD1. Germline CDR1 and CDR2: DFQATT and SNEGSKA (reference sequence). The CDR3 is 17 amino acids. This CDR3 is CRVEKPDRGLMAYGHTF. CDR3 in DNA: TGCAGGGTCGAGAAACCGGACAGGGGGCTTATGGCCTATGGCCACACCTTC.

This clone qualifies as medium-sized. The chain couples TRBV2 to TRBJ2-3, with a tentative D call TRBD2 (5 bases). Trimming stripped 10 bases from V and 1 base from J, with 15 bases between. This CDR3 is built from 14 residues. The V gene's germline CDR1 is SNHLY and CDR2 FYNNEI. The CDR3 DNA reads TGTGCCACCACGGGAAGAGGTGGCACAGATACGCAGTATTTT. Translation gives CATTGRGGTDTQYF.

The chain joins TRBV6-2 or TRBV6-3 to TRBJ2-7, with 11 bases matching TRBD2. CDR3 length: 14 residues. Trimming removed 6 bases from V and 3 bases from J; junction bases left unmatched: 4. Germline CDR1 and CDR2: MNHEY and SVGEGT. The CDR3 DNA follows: TGTGCCAGCAGGATAGCGGGAGGGAACTACGAGCAGTACTTC. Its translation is CASRIAGGNYEQYF.